What follows are 8 T cell receptor beta chains derived from one specimen sequenced in a study of blood T cell repertoires in COVID-19. The assay was immunoSEQ multiplex PCR, and TCRdb's table has in-frame clones only and misses some. The table lists 490,000 or so clones, more than 85% of them singletons. Sample: PBMCs or T cells enriched from blood (not recorded which). Every receptor here comes from a woman aged 60 to 75 who had recovered from COVID-19.

This sequence joins TRBV5-1 and TRBJ2-5; TRBD2 matches at 7 bases. Germline V gene sequence: CDR1 SGHRS, CDR2 YFSETQ. With 3 bases clipped from V and 5 bases from J, the junction kept 10 bases outside the gene matches. This CDR3 region has 15 residues. CDR3 loop: CASSSGLPPGETQYF. DNA for the CDR3: TGCGCCAGCAGCTCGGGACTACCCCCCGGTGAGACCCAGTACTTC.

The chain couples TRBV12-3 or TRBV12-4 to TRBJ1-2, with a weak D call TRBD1 (5 bases). This CDR3 is built from 13 residues. Trimming pared 5 bases from V and 8 bases from J, leaving 15 bases between. The CDR3 reads CASSKLNNRGYTF. The DNA of the CDR3 is TGTGCCAGCAGTAAACTGAATAACAGGGGCTACACCTTC.

The J gene is TRBJ1-5, the V gene TRBV12-5; perhaps TRBD1 as D (5 bases). V was cut by 2 bases and J by 0 bases, with 8 bases left in between. Germline CDR1 and CDR2: LGHNT and FRNRAP. This CDR3 region has 15 residues. The CDR3 DNA reads as TGTGCTAGTGGTTTGTCCGGGGGTAGCAATCAGCCCCAGCATTTT. Its translation is CASGLSGGSNQPQHF. Full variable domain (missing parts from reference TRBV12-5 and TRBJ1-5): DARVTQTPRHKVTEMGQEVTMRCQPILGHNTVFWYRQTMMQGLELLAYFRNRAPLDDSGMPKDRFSAEMPDATLATLKIQPSEPRDSAVYFCASGLSGGSNQPQHFGDGTRLSIL.

The rearrangement uses TRBV30 and TRBJ2-2, with a tentative D call TRBD1 (6 bases). CDR1 is GTSNPN and CDR2 is SVGIG in the germline V gene (reference sequence). Trimming removed 3 bases at V and 6 bases at J, with 26 bases between. The CDR3 is 18 amino acids. DNA of the CDR3: TGTGCCTGGAGGCCTCGAGGCAGGGGACCTTTCTCGCCCGGGGAGCTGTTTTTT. Residues: CAWRPRGRGPFSPGELFF. Complete variable domain (other parts from reference TRBV30 and TRBJ2-2): SQTIHQWPATLVQPVGSPLSLECTVEGTSNPNLYWYRQAAGRGLQLLFYSVGIGQISSEVPQNLSASRPQDRQFILSSKKLLLSDSGFYLCAWRPRGRGPFSPGELFFGEGSRLTVL.

This chain connects TRBV2 to TRBJ1-5, with D uncertain. The germline gives CDR1 SNHLY, CDR2 FYNNEI. This CDR3 contains 13 residues. V was cut by 7 bases and J by 4 bases, with 11 bases left in between. The CDR3: CASTAGQNQPQHF. CDR3 sequence (DNA): TGTGCCAGCACCGCGGGCCAGAATCAGCCCCAGCATTTT.

V and J are TRBV27 and TRBJ1-6; a possible D gene is TRBD1 (5 bases). CDR1 MNHEY and CDR2 SMNVEV come from the germline V gene (reference sequence). Deletions cut 4 bases from V and 3 bases from J, with 10 bases between. The CDR3 contains 15 residues. This CDR3 reads CASSYDSLYNSPLHF. Written as DNA, the CDR3 is TGTGCCAGCAGTTATGACAGCCTCTATAATTCACCCCTCCACTTT.

The chain recombines TRBV19 with TRBJ1-1; no clear D. The germline V gene encodes CDR1 LNHDA and CDR2 SQIVND (reference sequence). V gave up 2 bases and J gave up 0 bases, with 10 bases separating them. The CDR3 runs to 15 residues. The CDR3 region is CASSISNSLNTEAFF. The CDR3 DNA reads TGTGCCAGTAGTATATCTAACAGCTTGAACACTGAAGCTTTCTTT. Combining the CDR3 with reference TRBV19 and TRBJ1-1 gives the whole variable domain DGGITQSPKYLFRKEGQNVTLSCEQNLNHDAMYWYRQDPGQGLRLIYYSQIVNDFQKGDIAEGYSVSREKKESFPLTVTSAQKNPTAFYLCASSISNSLNTEAFFGQGTRLTVV.

The chain couples TRBV2 to TRBJ2-1, with a possible D match to TRBD2 (6 bases). Germline loops: CDR1 SNHLY, CDR2 FYNNEI. Trimming left V 3 bases short and J 1 base short, with 10 bases between. The CDR3 has 15 residues. CDR3 sequence (DNA): TGTGCCAGCAGTGACGAGCGGGCGTCCTACAATGAGCAGTTCTTC. It specifies CASSDERASYNEQFF.